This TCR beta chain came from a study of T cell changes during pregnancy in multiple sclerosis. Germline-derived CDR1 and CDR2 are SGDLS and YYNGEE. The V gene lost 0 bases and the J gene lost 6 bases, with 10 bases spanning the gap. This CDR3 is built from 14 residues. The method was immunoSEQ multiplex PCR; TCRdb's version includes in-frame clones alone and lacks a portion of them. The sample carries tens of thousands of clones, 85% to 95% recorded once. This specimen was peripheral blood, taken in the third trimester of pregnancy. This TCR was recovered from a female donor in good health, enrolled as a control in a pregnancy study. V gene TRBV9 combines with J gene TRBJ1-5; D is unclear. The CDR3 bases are TGTGCCAGCAGCGTAGGATGGTCTAGTCAGCCCCAGCATTTT. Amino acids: CASSVGWSSQPQHF.